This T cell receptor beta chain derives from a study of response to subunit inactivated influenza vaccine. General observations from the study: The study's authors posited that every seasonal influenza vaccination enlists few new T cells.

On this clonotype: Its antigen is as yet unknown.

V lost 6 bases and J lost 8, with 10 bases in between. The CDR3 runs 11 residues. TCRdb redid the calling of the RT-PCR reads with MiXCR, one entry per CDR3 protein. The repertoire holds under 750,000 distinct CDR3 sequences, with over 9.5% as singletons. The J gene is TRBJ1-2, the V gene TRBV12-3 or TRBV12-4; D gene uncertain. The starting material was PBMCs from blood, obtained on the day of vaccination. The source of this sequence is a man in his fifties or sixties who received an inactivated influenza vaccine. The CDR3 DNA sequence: TGTGCCAGCAGGACGGTGGGCGGCTACACCTTC. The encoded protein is CASRTVGGYTF.